Sequencing of this T cell receptor beta chain was carried out in a study of blood T cell repertoires in COVID-19. Produced via immunoSEQ multiplex PCR; TCRdb's table is partial and in-frame only. The profile shows about 230,000 clones, around 83% of them singletons. The CDR3 has 15 residues. Germline CDR1 and CDR2: KGHSH and LQKENI. Trimming at V came to 0 bases and at J to 5 bases, leaving 3 bases not matched to a gene. This TCR derives from a woman between 45 and 60 years old with acute or convalescent COVID-19. Material for sequencing was peripheral blood. The V and J genes are TRBV18 and TRBJ2-1; the match to TRBD2 covers 8 bases. CDR3 sequence (DNA): TGTGCCAGCTCACCACCGGGACTAGGGGACAATGAGCAGTTCTTC. It specifies CASSPPGLGDNEQFF.